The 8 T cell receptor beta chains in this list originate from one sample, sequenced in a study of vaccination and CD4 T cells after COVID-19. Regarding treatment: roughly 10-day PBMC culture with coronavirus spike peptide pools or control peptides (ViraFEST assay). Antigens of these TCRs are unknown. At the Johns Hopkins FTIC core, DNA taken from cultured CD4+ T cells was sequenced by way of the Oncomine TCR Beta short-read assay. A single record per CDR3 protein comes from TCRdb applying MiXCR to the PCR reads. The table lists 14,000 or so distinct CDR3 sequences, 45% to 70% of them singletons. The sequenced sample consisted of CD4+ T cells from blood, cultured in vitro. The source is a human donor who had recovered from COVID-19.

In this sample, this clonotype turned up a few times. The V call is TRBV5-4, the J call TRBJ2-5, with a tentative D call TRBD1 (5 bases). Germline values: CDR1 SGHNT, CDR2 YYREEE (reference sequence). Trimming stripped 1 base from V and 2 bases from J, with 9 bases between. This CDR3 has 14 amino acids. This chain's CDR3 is CASSLRSGQETQYF. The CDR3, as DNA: TGTGCCAGCAGCTTGCGGTCAGGGCAAGAGACCCAGTACTTC. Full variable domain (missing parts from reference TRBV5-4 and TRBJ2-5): ETGVTQSPTHLIKTRGQQVTLRCSSQSGHNTVSWYQQALGQGPQFIFQYYREEENGRGNFPPRFSGLQFPNYSSELNVNALELDDSALYLCASSLRSGQETQYFGPGTRLLVL.

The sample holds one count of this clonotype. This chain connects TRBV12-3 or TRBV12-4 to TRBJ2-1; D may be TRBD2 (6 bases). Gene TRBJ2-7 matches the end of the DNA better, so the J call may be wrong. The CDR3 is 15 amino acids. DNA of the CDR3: TGTGCCAGCAGTTTTTCCCTCGGAGGGTCCTACGAGCAGTACTTC. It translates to CASSFSLGGSYEQYF.

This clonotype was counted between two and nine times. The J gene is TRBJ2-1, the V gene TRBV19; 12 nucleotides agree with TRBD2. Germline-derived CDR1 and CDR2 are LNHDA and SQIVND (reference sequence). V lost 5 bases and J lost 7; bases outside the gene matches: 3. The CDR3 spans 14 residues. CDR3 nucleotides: TGTGCCAGTAGTCGGCTAGCGGGAGGGAATGAGCAGTTCTTC. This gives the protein CASSRLAGGNEQFF.

The CDR3 nucleotides read TGTGCCACCAGCAGAGGTGACAGGTGGAGGGGCTACACCTTC. Amino acids: CATSRGDRWRGYTF. The chain couples TRBV15 to TRBJ1-2, with D possibly TRBD1 on 6 matching bases. The CDR3 is 14 residues long. Germline V gene data show CDR1 as LNHNV and CDR2 as YYDKDF (reference sequence). V lost 1 base, J lost 8 bases, and 14 bases lay in between.

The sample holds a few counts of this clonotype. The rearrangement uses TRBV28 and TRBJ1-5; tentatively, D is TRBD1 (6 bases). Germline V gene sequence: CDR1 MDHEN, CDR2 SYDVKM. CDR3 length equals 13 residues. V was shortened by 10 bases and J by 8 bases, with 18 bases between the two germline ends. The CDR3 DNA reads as TGTGCCACAAGGACAGAACTACTGGAGCCCCAGCATTTT. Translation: CATRTELLEPQHF.

For the CDR3, the DNA is TGTGCCAGCAGGAAAGCTCTGACAGGGGCCTACGAGCAGTACTTC. Translated: CASRKALTGAYEQYF. The chain couples TRBV27 to TRBJ2-7, with 8 bases identical to TRBD1. V lost 6 bases to trimming and J lost 2 bases; unmatched junction nucleotides: 9. CDR1 is MNHEY, CDR2 SMNVEV, per germline (reference sequence). The CDR3 contains 15 residues.

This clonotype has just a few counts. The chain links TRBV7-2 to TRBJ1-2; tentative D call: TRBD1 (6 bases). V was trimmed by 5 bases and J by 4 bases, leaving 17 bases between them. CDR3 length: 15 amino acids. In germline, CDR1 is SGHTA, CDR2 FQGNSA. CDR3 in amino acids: CASSPGHGVGYGYTF. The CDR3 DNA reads TGTGCCAGCAGCCCGGGACACGGGGTAGGCTATGGCTACACCTTC.

The CDR3 coding sequence is TGTGCCATCAGCACCGGGACAGGGAGGCTAGGCTACACCTTC. Translating gives CAISTGTGRLGYTF. The chain joins TRBV10-3 to TRBJ1-2; 9 bases are a match to TRBD1. V lost 6 bases and J lost 8; bases outside the gene matches: 10. The CDR3 sequence is 14 residues long. Germline assignment: CDR1 ENHRY and CDR2 SYGVKD.